The 7 T cell receptor beta chains reported below all come from one sample, sequenced in a study of blood T cell repertoires in COVID-19. The protocol was immunoSEQ multiplex PCR, while the TCRdb copy is restricted to in-frame clones and leaves out a portion. The sample holds over 200,000 clones, about 85% seen once. The sequenced material came from peripheral blood. The receptors were gathered from a man in his sixties who had recovered from COVID-19.

V gene TRBV5-1 combines with J gene TRBJ2-3; 7 bases are a match to TRBD2. Germline V lookup: CDR1 SGHRS, CDR2 YFSETQ. Trimming cost V 1 base and J 0 bases; bases outside gene matches: 5. The CDR3 runs to 16 residues. CDR3 DNA sequence: TGCGCCAGCAGCTTGAGCTCGGGGGGAAGCACAGATACGCAGTATTTT. Translation: CASSLSSGGSTDTQYF.

V and J are TRBV7-8 and TRBJ1-1; the match to TRBD1 covers 7 bases. The CDR3 is 14 amino acids. Germline lookup yields CDR1 SGHVS and CDR2 FQNEAQ. J gave up 6 bases and V 1 base, and 5 bases lay outside the gene matches. CDR3 nucleotide sequence: TGTGCCAGCAGCTTAGTAGACAGGGACCCTGAAGCTTTCTTT. It translates to CASSLVDRDPEAFF.

V gene TRBV30 combines with J gene TRBJ2-7, with a weak D call TRBD2 (6 bases). Germline CDR1 is GTSNPN and CDR2 is SVGIG (reference sequence). V shed 8 bases and J shed 0 bases, with 14 bases lying between them. The CDR3 runs 13 residues. The CDR3 DNA reads as TGTGCCGCCGGAGGGACCCTCTCCTACGAGCAGTACTTC. Amino acids: CAAGGTLSYEQYF. Drawing the rest from reference TRBV30 and TRBJ2-7, the complete variable domain is SQTIHQWPATLVQPVGSPLSLECTVEGTSNPNLYWYRQAAGRGLQLLFYSVGIGQISSEVPQNLSASRPQDRQFILSSKKLLLSDSGFYLCAAGGTLSYEQYFGPGTRLTVT.

The chain links TRBV11-2 to TRBJ2-7, with D tentatively TRBD1 (6 bases). The CDR3 is 13 residues long. Germline V CDR1 and CDR2: SGHAT, FQNNGV. Trimming left V 5 bases short and J 1 base short, with 9 bases between. The CDR3, as DNA: TGTGCCAGCAGCCCGGACAGTTCCTACGAGCAGTACTTC. Translated, it gives CASSPDSSYEQYF.

V is TRBV5-1 and J is TRBJ1-6, with TRBD1 as a possible D gene (6 bases). Trimming removed 2 bases from V and 8 bases from J, with 8 bases in between. The CDR3 runs 13 residues. From germline, CDR1 is SGHRS and CDR2 YFSETQ. This chain's CDR3 is CASSLRTDSPLHF. As DNA, the CDR3 is TGCGCCAGCAGCTTAAGGACAGATTCACCCCTCCACTTT.

The chain links TRBV4-2 to TRBJ1-3; maybe TRBD1 (6 bases). V was clipped by 2 bases and J by 1 base, with 9 bases between them. The CDR3 sequence is 15 residues long. CDR1 and CDR2 from the germline V gene are LGHNA and YNFKEQ. DNA of the CDR3: TGTGCCAGCAGCCAAAGTCAGGGGTCTGGAAACACCATATATTTT. It is translated as CASSQSQGSGNTIYF.

The genes are TRBV7-3 and TRBJ2-5; 7 nucleotides match TRBD1. Germline CDR1 reads SGHTA; CDR2 reads FQGTGA. V shed 5 bases, J shed 7 bases, and the junction held 16 bases outside the gene matches. The CDR3 covers 16 residues. The CDR3 DNA is TGTGCCAGCAGCCCACGACGACAGGGACAAGGGGGGACCCAGTACTTC. Translated: CASSPRRQGQGGTQYF. The variable domain in full, completed from reference TRBV7-3 and TRBJ2-5, reads GAGVSQTPSNKVTEKGKYVELRCDPISGHTALYWYRQSLGQGPEFLIYFQGTGAADDSGLPNDRFFAVRPEGSVSTLKIQRTERGDSAVYLCASSPRRQGQGGTQYFGPGTRLLVL.